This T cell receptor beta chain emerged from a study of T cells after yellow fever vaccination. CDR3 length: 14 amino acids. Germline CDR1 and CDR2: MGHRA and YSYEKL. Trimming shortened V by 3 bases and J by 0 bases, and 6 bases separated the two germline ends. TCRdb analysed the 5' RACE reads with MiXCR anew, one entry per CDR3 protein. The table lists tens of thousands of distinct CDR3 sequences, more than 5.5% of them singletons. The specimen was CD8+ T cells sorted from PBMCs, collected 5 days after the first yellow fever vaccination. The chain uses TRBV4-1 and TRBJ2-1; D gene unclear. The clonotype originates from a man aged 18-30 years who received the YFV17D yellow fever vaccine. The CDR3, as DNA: TGCGCCAGCAGCCACCCGGGCTCCTACAATGAGCAGTTCTTC. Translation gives CASSHPGSYNEQFF.